Sequencing of this TCR beta chain was carried out in a study of radiation and T cells in renal cell carcinoma. This clone was seen a few times. Its antigen is still unknown. As to treatment: treatment-naive control, cytoreductive nephrectomy. Treatment-naive patients without radiation supplied the control tumors at nephrectomy. General study results and limits: Compared with controls, irradiated tumors showed greater TCR clonality.

Libraries were prepared by immunoSEQ multiplex PCR; TCRdb keeps only in-frame clonotypes and omits some of them. The sample consists of 13,000 to 15,000 clones, roughly three fifths of them appearing once. The CDR3 has 12 residues. The V end lost 2 bases, the J end lost 8 bases, and 9 bases lay between the germline ends. Germline values: CDR1 LGHNA, CDR2 YNFKEQ. The sequencing used tumor tissue, collected from a patient whose treatment was nephrectomy without radiotherapy. This TCR came from a man between 45 and 60 years old with renal cell carcinoma. This rearrangement joins TRBV4-2 to TRBJ1-1; D not resolved. CDR3 residues: CASSQPRREAFF. The CDR3 DNA reads as TGTGCCAGCAGCCAACCGAGGCGAGAAGCTTTCTTT.